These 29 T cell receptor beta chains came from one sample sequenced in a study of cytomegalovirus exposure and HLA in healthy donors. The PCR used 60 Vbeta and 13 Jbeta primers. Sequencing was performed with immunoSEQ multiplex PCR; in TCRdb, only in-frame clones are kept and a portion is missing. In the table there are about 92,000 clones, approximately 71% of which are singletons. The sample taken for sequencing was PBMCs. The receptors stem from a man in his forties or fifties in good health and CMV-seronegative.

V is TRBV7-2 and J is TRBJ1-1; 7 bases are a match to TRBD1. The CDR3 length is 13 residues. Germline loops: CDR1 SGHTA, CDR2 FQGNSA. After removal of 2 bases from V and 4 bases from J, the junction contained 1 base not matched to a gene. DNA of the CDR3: TGTGCCAGCAGCTTATCAGGGGGCACTGAAGCTTTCTTT. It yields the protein CASSLSGGTEAFF.

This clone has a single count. CDR3 sequence reads: CASSVRSNEKLFF. Written as DNA, the CDR3 is TGTGCCAGCAGCGTACGGAGCAATGAAAAACTGTTTTTT. The chain employs TRBV9 and TRBJ1-4, with D unresolved. Germline-derived CDR1 and CDR2 are SGDLS and YYNGEE. CDR3 length: 13 amino acids. V lost 1 base and J 5 bases, leaving 6 bases between the germline ends.

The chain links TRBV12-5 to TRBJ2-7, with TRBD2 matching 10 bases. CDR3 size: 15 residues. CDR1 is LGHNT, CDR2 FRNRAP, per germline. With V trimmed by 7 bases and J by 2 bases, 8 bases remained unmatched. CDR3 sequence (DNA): TGTGCTAGTGTCCCAGTAGCGGGAGGAGCCTACGAGCAGTACGTC. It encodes CASVPVAGGAYEQYV.

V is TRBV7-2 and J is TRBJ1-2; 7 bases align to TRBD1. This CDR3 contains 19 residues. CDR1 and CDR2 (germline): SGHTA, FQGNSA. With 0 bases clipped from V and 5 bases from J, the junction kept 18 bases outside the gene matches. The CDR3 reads CASSLAHSGTAEFGYGYTF. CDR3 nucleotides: TGTGCCAGCAGCTTAGCCCACTCCGGGACAGCTGAATTTGGTTATGGCTACACCTTC.

CDR3 coding DNA: TGCAGCGTTGGGGGCCTCGGCGGCTTGAACACTGAAGCTTTCTTT. Protein: CSVGGLGGLNTEAFF. This chain uses TRBV29-1 with TRBJ1-1, with a possible D match to TRBD1 (5 bases). The CDR3 is 15 amino acids. The V end lost 4 bases, the J end lost 0 bases, and 15 bases lay between the germline ends. Germline-derived CDR1 and CDR2 are SQVTM and ANQGSEA.

CDR3 DNA: TGTGCCAGCAGCTTTGAGGGGGGGGGCACTGAAGCTTTCTTT. Protein product: CASSFEGGGTEAFF. This chain links TRBV11-2 with TRBJ1-1, with a possible D match to TRBD1 (6 bases). The CDR3 spans 14 residues. The V end lost 3 bases, the J end lost 4 bases, and 12 bases lay between the germline ends. Germline loops: CDR1 SGHAT, CDR2 FQNNGV.

The CDR3 nucleotides read TGTGCCAGCAGCCAAGAACCTAGCGGGAGGCTTTACACCGGGGAGCTGTTTTTT. This codes for CASSQEPSGRLYTGELFF. The gene calls are TRBV4-2 and TRBJ2-2, with 11 positions matching TRBD2. The ends lost 0 bases at V and 3 bases at J; junction bases unmatched: 6. This CDR3 spans 18 amino acids. The V gene's germline CDR1 is LGHNA and CDR2 YNFKEQ.

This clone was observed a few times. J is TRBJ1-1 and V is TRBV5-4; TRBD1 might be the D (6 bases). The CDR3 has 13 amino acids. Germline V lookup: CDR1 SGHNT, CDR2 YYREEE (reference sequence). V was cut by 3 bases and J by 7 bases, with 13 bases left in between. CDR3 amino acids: CASSSGTQGEAFF. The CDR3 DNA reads TGTGCCAGCAGCTCCGGGACACAGGGTGAAGCTTTCTTT.

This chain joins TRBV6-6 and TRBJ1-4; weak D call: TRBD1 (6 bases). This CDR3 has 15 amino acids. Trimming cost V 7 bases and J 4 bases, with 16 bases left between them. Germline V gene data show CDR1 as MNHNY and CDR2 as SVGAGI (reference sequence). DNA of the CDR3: TGTGCCAGCACCATCGGGACACGAGTTAATGAAAAACTGTTTTTT. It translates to CASTIGTRVNEKLFF.

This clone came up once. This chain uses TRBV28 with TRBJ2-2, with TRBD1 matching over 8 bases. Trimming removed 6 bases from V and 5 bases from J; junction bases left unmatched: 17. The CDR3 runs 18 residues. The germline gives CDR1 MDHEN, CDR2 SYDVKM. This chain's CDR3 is CASSPRTGRLYATGELFF. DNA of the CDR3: TGTGCCAGCAGCCCGCGGACAGGGAGGTTATACGCGACCGGGGAGCTGTTTTTT.

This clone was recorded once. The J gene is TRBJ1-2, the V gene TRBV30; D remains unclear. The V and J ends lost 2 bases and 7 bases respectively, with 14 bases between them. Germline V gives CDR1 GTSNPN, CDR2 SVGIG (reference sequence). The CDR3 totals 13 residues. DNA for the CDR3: TGTGCCTGGAGTATCCCCCGACTGGGTGGCTACACCTTC. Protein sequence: CAWSIPRLGGYTF.

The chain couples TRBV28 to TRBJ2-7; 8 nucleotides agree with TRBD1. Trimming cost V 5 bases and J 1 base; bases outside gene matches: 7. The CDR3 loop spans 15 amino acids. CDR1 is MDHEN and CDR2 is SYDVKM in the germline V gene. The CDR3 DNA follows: TGTGCCAGCAGTCCTCCGGGACAGGAGTCCTACGAGCAGTACTTC. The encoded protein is CASSPPGQESYEQYF. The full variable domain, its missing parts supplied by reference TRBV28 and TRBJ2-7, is DVKVTQSSRYLVKRTGEKVFLECVQDMDHENMFWYRQDPGLGLRLIYFSYDVKMKEKGDIPEGYSVSREKKERFSLILESASTNQTSMYLCASSPPGQESYEQYFGPGTRLTVT.

CDR3 sequence reads: CAWSVGMEGTDTQYF. CDR3 DNA: TGTGCCTGGAGTGTGGGAATGGAGGGAACAGATACGCAGTATTTT. The chain couples TRBV30 to TRBJ2-3; a possible D gene is TRBD2 (6 bases). V lost 0 bases and J lost 3, with 13 bases in between. The CDR3 runs to 15 residues. CDR1 is GTSNPN and CDR2 is SVGIG in the germline V gene (reference sequence).

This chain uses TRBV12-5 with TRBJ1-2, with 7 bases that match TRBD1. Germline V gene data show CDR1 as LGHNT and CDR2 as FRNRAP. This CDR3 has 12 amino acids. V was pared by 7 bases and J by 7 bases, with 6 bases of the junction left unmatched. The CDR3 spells CASAFDRAGYTF. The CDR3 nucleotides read TGTGCTAGTGCCTTCGACAGGGCTGGCTACACCTTC.

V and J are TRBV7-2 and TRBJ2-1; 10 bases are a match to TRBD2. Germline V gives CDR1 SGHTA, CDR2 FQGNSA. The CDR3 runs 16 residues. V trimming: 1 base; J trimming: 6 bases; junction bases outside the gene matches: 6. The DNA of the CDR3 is TGTGCCAGCAGCTTAGTGGTGGGACTAGCGTTCAATGAGCAGTTCTTC. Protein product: CASSLVVGLAFNEQFF.

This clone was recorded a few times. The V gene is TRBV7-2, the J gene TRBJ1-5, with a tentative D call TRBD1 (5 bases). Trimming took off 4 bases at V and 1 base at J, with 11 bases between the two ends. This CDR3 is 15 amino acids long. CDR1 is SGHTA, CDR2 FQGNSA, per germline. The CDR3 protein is CASSSRVGSNQPQHF. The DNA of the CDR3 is TGTGCCAGCAGCTCCAGGGTGGGGAGCAATCAGCCCCAGCATTTT.

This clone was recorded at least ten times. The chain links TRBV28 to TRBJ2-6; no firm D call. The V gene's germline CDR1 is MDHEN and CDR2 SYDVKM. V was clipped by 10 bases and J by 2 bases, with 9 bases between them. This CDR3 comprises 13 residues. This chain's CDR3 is CATLTTGANVLTF. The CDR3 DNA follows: TGTGCCACCCTTACAACTGGGGCCAACGTCCTGACTTTC.

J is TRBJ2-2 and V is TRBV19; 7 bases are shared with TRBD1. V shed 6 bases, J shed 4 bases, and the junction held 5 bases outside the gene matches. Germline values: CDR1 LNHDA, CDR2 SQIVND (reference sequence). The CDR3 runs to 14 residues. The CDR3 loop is CASSRQGITGELFF. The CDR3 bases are TGTGCCAGTAGCCGACAGGGCATCACCGGGGAGCTGTTTTTT.

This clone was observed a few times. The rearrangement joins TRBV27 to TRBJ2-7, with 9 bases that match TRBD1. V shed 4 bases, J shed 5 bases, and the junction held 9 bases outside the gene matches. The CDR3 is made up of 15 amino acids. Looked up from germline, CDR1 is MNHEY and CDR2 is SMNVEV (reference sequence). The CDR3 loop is CASSSAGQGIHEQYV. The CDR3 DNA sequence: TGTGCCAGCAGTTCCGCGGGACAGGGTATACACGAGCAGTACGTC.

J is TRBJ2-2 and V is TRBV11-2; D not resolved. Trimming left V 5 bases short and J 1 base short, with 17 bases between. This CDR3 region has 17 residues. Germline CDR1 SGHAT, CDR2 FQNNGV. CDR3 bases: TGTGCCAGCAGCCCGAGTTCAGACTTTCGGAACACCGGGGAGCTGTTTTTT. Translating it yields CASSPSSDFRNTGELFF.

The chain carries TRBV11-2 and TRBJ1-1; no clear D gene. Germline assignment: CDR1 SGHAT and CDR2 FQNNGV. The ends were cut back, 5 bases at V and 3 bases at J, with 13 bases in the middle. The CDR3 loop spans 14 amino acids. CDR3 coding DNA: TGTGCCAGCAGCCCCCTGGCTTCACACACTGAAGCTTTCTTT. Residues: CASSPLASHTEAFF.

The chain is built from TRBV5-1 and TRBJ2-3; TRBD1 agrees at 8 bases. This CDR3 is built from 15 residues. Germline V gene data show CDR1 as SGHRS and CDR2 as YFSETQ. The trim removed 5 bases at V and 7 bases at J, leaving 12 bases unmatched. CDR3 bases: TGCGCCAGCAGTTCTCCCCGGGACAGGTATAATACGCAGTATTTT. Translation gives CASSSPRDRYNTQYF.

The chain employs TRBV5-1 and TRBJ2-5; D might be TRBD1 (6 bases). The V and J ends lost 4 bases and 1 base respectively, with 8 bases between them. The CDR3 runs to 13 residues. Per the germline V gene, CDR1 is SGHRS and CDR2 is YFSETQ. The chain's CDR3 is CASSPGAQETQYF. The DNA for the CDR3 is TGCGCCAGCAGCCCAGGGGCCCAAGAGACCCAGTACTTC.

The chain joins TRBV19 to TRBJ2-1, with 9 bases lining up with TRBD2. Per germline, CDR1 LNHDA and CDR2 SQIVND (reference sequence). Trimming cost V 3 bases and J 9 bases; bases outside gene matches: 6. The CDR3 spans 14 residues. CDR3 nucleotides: TGTGCCAGTAGTATTTGGACTAGCGAAGGTGAGCAGTTCTTC. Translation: CASSIWTSEGEQFF.

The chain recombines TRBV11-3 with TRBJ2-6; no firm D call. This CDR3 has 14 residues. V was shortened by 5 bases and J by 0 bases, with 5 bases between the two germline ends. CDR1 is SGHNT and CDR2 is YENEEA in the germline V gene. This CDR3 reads CASSLYSGANVLTF. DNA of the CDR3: TGTGCCAGCAGCCTTTACTCTGGGGCCAACGTCCTGACTTTC.

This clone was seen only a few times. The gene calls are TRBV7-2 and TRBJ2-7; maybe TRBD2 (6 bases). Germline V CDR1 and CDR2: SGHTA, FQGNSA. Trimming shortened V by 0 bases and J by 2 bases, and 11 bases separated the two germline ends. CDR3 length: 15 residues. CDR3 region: CASSLAGGPTYEQYF. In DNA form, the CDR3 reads TGTGCCAGCAGCTTAGCGGGGGGACCTACCTACGAGCAGTACTTC.

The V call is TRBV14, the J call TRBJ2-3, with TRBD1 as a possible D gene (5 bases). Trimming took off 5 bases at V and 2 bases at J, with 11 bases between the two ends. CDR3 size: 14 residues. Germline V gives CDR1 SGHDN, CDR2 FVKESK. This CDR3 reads CASSSDSNTDTQYF. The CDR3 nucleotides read TGTGCCAGCAGCTCAGACAGCAACACAGATACGCAGTATTTT.

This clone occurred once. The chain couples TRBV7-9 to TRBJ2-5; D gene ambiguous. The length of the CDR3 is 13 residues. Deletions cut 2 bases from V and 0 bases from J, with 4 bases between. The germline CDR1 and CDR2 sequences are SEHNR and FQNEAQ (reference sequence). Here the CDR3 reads CASSLTDQETQYF. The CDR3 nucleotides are TGTGCCAGCAGCTTAACAGACCAAGAGACCCAGTACTTC.

Here the CDR3 reads CASSGRVSGANVLTF. The CDR3 DNA is TGTGCCAGCAGTGGACGGGTCTCTGGGGCCAACGTCCTGACTTTC. J is TRBJ2-6 and V is TRBV6-1, with D uncertain. This CDR3 spans 15 amino acids. V was shortened by 4 bases and J by 0 bases, with 7 bases between the two germline ends. Germline values: CDR1 MNHNS, CDR2 SASEGT.